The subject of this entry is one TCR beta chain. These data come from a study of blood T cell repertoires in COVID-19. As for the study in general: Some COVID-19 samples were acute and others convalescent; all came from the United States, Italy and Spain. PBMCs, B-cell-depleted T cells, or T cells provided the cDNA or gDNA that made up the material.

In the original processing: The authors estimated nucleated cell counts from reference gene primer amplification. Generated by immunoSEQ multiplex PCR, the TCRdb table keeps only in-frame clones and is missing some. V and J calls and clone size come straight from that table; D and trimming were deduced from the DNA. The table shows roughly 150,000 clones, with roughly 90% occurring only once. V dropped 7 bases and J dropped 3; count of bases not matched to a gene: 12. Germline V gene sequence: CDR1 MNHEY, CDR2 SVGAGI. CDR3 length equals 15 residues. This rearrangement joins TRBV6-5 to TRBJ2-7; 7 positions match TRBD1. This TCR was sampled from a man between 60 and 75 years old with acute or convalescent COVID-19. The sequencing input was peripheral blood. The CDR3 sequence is CASTPGTASFYEQYF. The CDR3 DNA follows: TGTGCCAGCACCCCCGGGACAGCGTCTTTCTACGAGCAGTACTTC.